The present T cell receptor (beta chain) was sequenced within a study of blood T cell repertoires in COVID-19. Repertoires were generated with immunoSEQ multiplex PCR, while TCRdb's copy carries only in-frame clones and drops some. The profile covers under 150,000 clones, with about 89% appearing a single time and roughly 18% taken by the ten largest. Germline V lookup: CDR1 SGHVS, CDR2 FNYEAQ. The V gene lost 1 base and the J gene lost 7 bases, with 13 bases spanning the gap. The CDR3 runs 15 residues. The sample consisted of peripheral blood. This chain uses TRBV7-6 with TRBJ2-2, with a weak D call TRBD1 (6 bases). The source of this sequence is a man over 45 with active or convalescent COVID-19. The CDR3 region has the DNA TGTGCCAGCAGCTTAGAACAGGGCTCGGGCGGGGAGCTGTTTTTT. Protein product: CASSLEQGSGGELFF.